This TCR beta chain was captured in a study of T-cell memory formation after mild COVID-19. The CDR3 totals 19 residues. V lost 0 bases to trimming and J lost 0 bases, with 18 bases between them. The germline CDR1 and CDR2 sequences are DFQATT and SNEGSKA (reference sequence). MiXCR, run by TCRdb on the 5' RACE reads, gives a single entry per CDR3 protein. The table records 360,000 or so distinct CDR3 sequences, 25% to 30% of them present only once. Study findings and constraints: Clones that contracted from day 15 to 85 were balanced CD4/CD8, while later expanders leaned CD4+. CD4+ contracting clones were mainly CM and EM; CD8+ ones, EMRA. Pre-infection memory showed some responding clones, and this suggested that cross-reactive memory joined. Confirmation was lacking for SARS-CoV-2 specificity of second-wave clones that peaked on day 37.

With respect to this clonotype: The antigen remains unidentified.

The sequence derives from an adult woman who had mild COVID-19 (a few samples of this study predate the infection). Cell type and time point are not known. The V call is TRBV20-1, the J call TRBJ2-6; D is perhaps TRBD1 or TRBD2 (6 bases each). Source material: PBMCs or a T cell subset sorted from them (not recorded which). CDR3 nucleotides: TGCAGTGCTAGAGAGTGGCGGGACACGGGAGCCTCTGGGGCCAACGTCCTGACTTTC. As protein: CSAREWRDTGASGANVLTF.